The clone carrying this T cell receptor beta chain appeared once. Produced via immunoSEQ multiplex PCR; TCRdb's table is partial and in-frame only. The table records over 85,000 clones, about 88% of them present only once. The record originates from a study of T cell responses to AZD1222 COVID-19 vaccine. There are 16 residues in the CDR3. Trimming cost V 5 bases and J 0 bases, with 13 bases left between them. From germline, CDR1 is SEHNR and CDR2 FQNEAQ (reference sequence). This sample comprised peripheral blood, obtained on day 0 of AZD1222 vaccination. This sequence originates from an adult in good health. This chain joins TRBV7-9 and TRBJ2-2; perhaps TRBD2 as D (5 bases). The CDR3 coding sequence is TGTGCCAGCAGCCCGAGCGTCGGGGCGAACACCGGGGAGCTGTTTTTT. Amino acid sequence: CASSPSVGANTGELFF. Looking up the rest from reference TRBV7-9 and TRBJ2-2 gives the full variable domain: DTGVSQNPRHKITKRGQNVTFRCDPISEHNRLYWYRQTLGQGPEFLTYFQNEAQLEKSRLLSDRFSAERPKGSFSTLEIQRTEQGDSAMYLCASSPSVGANTGELFFGEGSRLTVL.